The source of this T cell receptor beta chain is a study of control samples from healthy donors and cancer patients (dated by TCRdb to 2019 to 2021). A word on this clone: Its binding antigen is unknown. Within one base of it there is no much larger clone, and no base qualities were kept.

CDR1 and CDR2 are read off the germline V gene (reference sequence) as LNHDA and SQIVND. V was cut back by 8 bases and J by 12 bases, leaving a gap of 16 bases between them. The CDR3 runs 12 amino acids, cysteine and phenylalanine included. The read is trimmed to its CDR3 DNA, 36 bases read in frame from base 1. Receptors were amplified or captured by the immunoSEQ multiplex PCR assay. In its TCRdb copy, this immuneACCESS table keeps in-frame sequences only and misses some clones. Where compared with another copy, unresolved V genes explain less than half of these, and the others have no known cause. This sample lists 150,000 to 180,000 clones; over 85% were detected once. The ten biggest clones cover 4.5% to 6% of the sample.

The sequence joins TRBV19 to TRBJ1-4; there is no confident call for the D gene. The receptor's source is a man in his forties in good health. The specimen sequenced was blood. For the CDR3, the sequence is CASAYNPGELFF. The sequence in DNA is TGTGCCAGTGCCTATAACCCCGGGGAACTGTTTTTT.